The T cell receptor (beta chain) described here comes from a study of control samples from healthy donors and cancer patients. Sequencing was performed with immunoSEQ multiplex PCR; in TCRdb, only in-frame clones are kept and a portion is missing. The data show approximately 150,000 clones, around 96% seen once. CDR1 is SNHLY and CDR2 is FYNNEI in the germline V gene. The CDR3 sequence is 13 residues long. V was clipped by 3 bases and J by 0 bases, with 5 bases between them. The sample comprised blood. The origin of this receptor is a woman in her twenties or thirties in good health. The chain carries TRBV2 and TRBJ1-2; D is uncertain. The CDR3 DNA reads TGTGCCAGCAGTGAGGAGACTAACTATGGCTACACCTTC. It is translated as CASSEETNYGYTF.